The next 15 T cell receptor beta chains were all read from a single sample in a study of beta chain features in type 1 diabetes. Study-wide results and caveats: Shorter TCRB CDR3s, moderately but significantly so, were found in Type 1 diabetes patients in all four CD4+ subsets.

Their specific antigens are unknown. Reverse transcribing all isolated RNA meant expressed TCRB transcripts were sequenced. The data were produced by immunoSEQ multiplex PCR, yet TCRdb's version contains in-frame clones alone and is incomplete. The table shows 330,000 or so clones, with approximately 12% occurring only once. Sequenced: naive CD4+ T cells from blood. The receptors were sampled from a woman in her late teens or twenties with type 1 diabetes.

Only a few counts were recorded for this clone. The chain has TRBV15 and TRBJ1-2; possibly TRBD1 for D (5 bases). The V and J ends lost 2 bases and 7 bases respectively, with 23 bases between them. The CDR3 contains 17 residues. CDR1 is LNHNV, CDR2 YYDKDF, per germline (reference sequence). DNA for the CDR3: TGTGCCACCAGCAGAACAGGTTCGGGGAGGCTGTTGTCTGGCTACACCTTC. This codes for CATSRTGSGRLLSGYTF.

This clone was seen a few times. In DNA, the CDR3 is TGCGCCAGCCCGCCACGTGGAACAGAACACTACGAGCAGTACTTC. This sequence encodes CASPPRGTEHYEQYF. This chain connects TRBV23-1 to TRBJ2-7; no reliable D call. TRBV23-1 is sorted into the ORF group, with uncertain function. The CDR3 is made up of 15 amino acids. V gave up 8 bases and J gave up 3 bases, with 20 bases separating them.

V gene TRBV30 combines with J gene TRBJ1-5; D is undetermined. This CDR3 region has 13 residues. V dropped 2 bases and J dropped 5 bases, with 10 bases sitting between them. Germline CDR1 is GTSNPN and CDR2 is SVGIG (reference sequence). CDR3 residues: CAWSTRSDQPQHF. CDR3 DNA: TGTGCCTGGAGTACGCGTTCGGATCAGCCCCAGCATTTT. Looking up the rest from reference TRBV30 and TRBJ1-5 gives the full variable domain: SQTIHQWPATLVQPVGSPLSLECTVEGTSNPNLYWYRQAAGRGLQLLFYSVGIGQISSEVPQNLSASRPQDRQFILSSKKLLLSDSGFYLCAWSTRSDQPQHFGDGTRLSIL.

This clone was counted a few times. The CDR3 coding sequence is TGCGCCAGCAGCCAAGATCTCCGGACAGGGCCTCCCTACGAGCAGTACTTC. Translating it yields CASSQDLRTGPPYEQYF. The V gene is TRBV4-3, the J gene TRBJ2-7; TRBD1 aligns across 8 bases. V trimming: 0 bases; J trimming: 2 bases; junction bases outside the gene matches: 9. This CDR3 is 17 amino acids long. CDR1 and CDR2 (germline): LGHNA, YSLEER.

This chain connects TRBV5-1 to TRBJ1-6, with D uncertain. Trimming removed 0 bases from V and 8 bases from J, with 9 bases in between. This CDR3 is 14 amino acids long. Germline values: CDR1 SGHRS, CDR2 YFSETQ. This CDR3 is CASSLAVSDSPLHF. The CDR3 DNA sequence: TGCGCCAGCAGCTTGGCCGTGTCGGATTCACCCCTCCACTTT.

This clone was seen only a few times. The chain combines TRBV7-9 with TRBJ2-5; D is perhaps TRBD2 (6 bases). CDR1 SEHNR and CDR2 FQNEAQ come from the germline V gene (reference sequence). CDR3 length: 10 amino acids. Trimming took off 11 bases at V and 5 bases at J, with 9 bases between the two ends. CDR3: CACGGETQYF. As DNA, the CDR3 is TGTGCCTGCGGAGGGGAGACCCAGTACTTC.

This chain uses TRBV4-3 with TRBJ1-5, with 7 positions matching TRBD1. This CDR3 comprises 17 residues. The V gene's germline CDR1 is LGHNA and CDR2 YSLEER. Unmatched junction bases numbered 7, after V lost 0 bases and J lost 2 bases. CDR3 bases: TGCGCCAGCAGCCAAGACTACAGGGGTTCGGGCAATCAGCCCCAGCATTTT. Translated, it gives CASSQDYRGSGNQPQHF.

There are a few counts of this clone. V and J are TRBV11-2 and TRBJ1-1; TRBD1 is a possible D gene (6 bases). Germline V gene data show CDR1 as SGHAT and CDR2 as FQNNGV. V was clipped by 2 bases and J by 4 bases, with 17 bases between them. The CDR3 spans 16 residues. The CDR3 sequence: CASSLYPRGAGTEAFF. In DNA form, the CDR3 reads TGTGCCAGCAGCTTATATCCCCGGGGGGCAGGCACTGAAGCTTTCTTT.

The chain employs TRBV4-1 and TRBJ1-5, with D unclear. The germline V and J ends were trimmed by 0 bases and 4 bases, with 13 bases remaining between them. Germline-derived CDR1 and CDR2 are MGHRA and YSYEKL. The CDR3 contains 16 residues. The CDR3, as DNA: TGCGCCAGCAGCCAAGAAGGCGGAAGAATTAATCAGCCCCAGCATTTT. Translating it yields CASSQEGGRINQPQHF.

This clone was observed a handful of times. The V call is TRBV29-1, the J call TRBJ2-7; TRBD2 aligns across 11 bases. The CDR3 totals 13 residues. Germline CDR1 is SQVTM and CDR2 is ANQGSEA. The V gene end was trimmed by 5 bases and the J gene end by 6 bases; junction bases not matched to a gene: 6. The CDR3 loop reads CSVNPLAGGEQYF. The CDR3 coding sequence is TGCAGCGTTAATCCCCTAGCGGGAGGCGAGCAGTACTTC.

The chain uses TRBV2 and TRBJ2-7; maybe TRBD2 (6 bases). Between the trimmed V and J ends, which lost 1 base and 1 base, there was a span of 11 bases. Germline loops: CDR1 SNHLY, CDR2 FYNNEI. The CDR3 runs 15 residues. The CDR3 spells CASSEGVAGSYEQYF. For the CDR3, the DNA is TGTGCCAGCAGTGAAGGGGTGGCGGGATCCTACGAGCAGTACTTC.

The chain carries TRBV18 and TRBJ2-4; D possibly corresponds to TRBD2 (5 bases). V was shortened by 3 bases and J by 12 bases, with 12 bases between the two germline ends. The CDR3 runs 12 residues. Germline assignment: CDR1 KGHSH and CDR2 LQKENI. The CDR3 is CASSPTGMDQYF. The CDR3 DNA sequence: TGTGCCAGCTCACCGACGGGGATGGATCAGTACTTC.

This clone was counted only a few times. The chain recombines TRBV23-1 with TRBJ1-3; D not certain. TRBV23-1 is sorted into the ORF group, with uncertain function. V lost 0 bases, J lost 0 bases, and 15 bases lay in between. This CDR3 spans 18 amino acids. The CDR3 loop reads CASSQSNAQAGSGNTIYF. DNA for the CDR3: TGCGCCAGCAGTCAATCCAACGCCCAGGCAGGCTCTGGAAACACCATATATTTT.

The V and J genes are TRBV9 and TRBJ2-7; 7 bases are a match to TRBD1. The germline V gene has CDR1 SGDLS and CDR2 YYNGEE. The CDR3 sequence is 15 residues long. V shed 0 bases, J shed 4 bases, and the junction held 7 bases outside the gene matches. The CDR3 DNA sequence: TGTGCCAGCAGCGTAGAGGTAGGGGGCCTTTACGAGCAGTACTTC. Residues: CASSVEVGGLYEQYF.

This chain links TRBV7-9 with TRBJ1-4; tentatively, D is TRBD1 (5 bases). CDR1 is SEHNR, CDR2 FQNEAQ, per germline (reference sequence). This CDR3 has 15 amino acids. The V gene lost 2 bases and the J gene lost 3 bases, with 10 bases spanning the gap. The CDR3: CASSLFDSPNEKLFF. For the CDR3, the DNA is TGTGCCAGCAGCTTATTCGACAGCCCTAATGAAAAACTGTTTTTT. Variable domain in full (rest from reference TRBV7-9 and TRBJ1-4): DTGVSQNPRHKITKRGQNVTFRCDPISEHNRLYWYRQTLGQGPEFLTYFQNEAQLEKSRLLSDRFSAERPKGSFSTLEIQRTEQGDSAMYLCASSLFDSPNEKLFFGSGTQLSVL.